This T cell receptor beta chain originates from a study of OX40 agonist ivuxolimab in advanced cancers. Sequenced by immunoSEQ multiplex PCR; TCRdb stores in-frame clones only, minus some. The sample yields more than 70,000 clones, 84% seen once. Germline V gives CDR1 SGHRS, CDR2 YFSETQ. The length of the CDR3 is 15 residues. The V and J ends lost 4 bases and 2 bases respectively, with 14 bases between them. Only one count was recorded for this clone. This material consisted of CD4+ or CD8+ T cells sorted from blood, taken in a trial of the OX40 agonist ivuxolimab. The gene calls are TRBV5-1 and TRBJ2-3; D is tentatively TRBD1 or TRBD2 (5 bases each). This receptor was obtained from an adult with an advanced solid tumor such as melanoma, head and neck, liver or kidney cancer. The CDR3 sequence: CASSRWGSNTDTQYF. CDR3 DNA: TGCGCCAGCAGCCGCTGGGGGTCTAACACAGATACGCAGTATTTT.